This entry concerns a single T cell receptor (beta chain). What it binds is not known. The length of the CDR3 is 18 residues. Germline loops: CDR1 MNHEY, CDR2 SMNVEV (reference sequence). V shed 6 bases and J 3 bases; nucleotides not matched to a gene: 20. The data are from a study of shared clonotypes between healthy human individuals. Every donor was a Caucasian adult from Nashville, Tennessee. Original handling: Junction-only sequences produced by ImmunoSEQ had no quality scores, so filtering differed. TCRdb's copy holds only in-frame clones and misses some; the assay was immunoSEQ multiplex PCR. V and J calls and clone size come straight from that table; D and trimming were deduced from the DNA. The sample holds some 690,000 clones, around 90% seen once. Study-wide results and caveats: It was the few donors that limited the genetic and exposure-history diversity represented. A handful of donors held approximately 5% of naive CD4 clonotypes in common.

The receptor was derived from a man between 18 and 29 years old in good health. Some clones in this sample may be carry-over from other donors' samples. The sequencing sample was made of memory CD8+ T cells from PBMCs. Indicated subset: CD45RO+ cells pooled with CCR7-negative TemRA cells. The genes are TRBV27 and TRBJ2-7; 7 bases match TRBD2. CDR3 in amino acids: CASSLIPERGGRNYEQYF. The CDR3 bases are TGTGCCAGCAGCCTTATACCGGAGCGGGGCGGGCGGAACTACGAGCAGTACTTC.